This T cell receptor beta chain emerged from a study of blood T cell repertoires in COVID-19. Study as a whole: Acute and convalescent COVID-19 samples came from the United States, Italy and Spain. PBMCs, B-cell-depleted T cells, or T cells provided the cDNA or gDNA that made up the material.

Study processing details: Reference gene primer amplification yielded estimated nucleated cell counts. The method was immunoSEQ multiplex PCR; TCRdb's version includes in-frame clones alone and lacks a portion of them. V, J and clone size are taken as reported in that table, and D and trimming were inferred from the DNA itself. The sample yields 650,000 to 800,000 clones, 90% seen once. This TCR was recovered from a woman under 30 with acute or convalescent COVID-19. The sequenced material came from peripheral blood.

This CDR3 is CASSFRQGRYEQYF. The CDR3 DNA sequence: TGCGCCAGCAGCTTTAGACAGGGGAGGTACGAGCAGTACTTC. This chain joins TRBV5-1 and TRBJ2-7, with 8 bases aligning to TRBD1. The CDR3 consists of 14 residues. The germline CDR1 and CDR2 sequences are SGHRS and YFSETQ. Trimming took 2 bases from V and 4 from J; bases not matched to a gene: 5.